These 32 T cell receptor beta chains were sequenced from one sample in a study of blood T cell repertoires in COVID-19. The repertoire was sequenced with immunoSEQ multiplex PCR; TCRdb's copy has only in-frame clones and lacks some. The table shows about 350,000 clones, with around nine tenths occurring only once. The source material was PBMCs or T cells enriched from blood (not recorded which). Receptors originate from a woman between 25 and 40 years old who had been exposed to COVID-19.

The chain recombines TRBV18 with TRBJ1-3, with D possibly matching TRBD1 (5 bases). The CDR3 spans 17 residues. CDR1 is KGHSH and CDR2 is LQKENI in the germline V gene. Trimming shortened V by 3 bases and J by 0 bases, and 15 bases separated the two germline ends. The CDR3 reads CASSPGTGRISGNTIYF. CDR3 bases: TGTGCCAGCTCACCGGGTACAGGAAGGATCTCTGGAAACACCATATATTTT.

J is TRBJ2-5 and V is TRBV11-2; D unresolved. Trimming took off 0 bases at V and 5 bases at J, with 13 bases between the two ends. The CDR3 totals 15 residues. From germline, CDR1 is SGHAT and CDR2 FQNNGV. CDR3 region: CASSLDPTVSETQYF. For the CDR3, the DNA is TGTGCCAGCAGCTTAGATCCTACGGTTTCGGAGACCCAGTACTTC.

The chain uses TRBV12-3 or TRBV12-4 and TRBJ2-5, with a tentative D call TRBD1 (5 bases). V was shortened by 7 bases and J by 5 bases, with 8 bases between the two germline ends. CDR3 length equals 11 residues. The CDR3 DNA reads TGTGCCAGCAAAAAGGGGGAGACCCAGTACTTC. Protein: CASKKGETQYF.

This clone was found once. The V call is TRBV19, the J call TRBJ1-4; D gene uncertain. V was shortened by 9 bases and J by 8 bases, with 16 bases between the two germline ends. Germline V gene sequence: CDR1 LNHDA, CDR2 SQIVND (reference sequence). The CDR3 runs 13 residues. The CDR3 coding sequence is TGTGCCAGAACACGGATCAAGAGGGAAAAACTGTTTTTT. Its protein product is CARTRIKREKLFF.

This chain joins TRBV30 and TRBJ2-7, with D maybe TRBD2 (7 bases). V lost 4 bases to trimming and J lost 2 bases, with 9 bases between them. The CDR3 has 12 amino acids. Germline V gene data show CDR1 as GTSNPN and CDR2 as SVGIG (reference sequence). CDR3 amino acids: CAWKGGAYEQYF. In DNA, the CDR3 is TGTGCCTGGAAAGGGGGGGCCTACGAGCAGTACTTC. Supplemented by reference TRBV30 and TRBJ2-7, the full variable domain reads SQTIHQWPATLVQPVGSPLSLECTVEGTSNPNLYWYRQAAGRGLQLLFYSVGIGQISSEVPQNLSASRPQDRQFILSSKKLLLSDSGFYLCAWKGGAYEQYFGPGTRLTVT.

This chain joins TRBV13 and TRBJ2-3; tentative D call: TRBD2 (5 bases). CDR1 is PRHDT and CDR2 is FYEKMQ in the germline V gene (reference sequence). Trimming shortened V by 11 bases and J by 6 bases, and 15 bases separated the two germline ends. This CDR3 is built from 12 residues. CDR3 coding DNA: TGTGCCGGCCAGACGGGGTCCGATACGCAGTATTTT. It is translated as CAGQTGSDTQYF.

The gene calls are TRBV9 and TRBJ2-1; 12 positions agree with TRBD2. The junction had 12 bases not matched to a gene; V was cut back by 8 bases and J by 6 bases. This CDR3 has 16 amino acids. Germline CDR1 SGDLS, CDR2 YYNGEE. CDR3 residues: CASAPGLAGPSNEQFF. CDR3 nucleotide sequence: TGTGCCAGTGCCCCGGGACTAGCGGGCCCTTCCAATGAGCAGTTCTTC.

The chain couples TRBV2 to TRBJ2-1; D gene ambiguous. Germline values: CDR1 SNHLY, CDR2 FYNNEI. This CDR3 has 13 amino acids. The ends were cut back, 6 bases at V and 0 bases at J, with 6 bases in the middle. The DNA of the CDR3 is TGTGCCAGCAGGGAGAGCTCCTACAATGAGCAGTTCTTC. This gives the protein CASRESSYNEQFF.

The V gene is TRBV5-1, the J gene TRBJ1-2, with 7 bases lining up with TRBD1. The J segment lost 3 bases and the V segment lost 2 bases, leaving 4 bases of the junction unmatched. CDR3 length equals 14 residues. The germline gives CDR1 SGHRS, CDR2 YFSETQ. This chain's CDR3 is CASSFQGVHYGYTF. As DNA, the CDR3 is TGCGCCAGCAGCTTTCAGGGGGTTCACTATGGCTACACCTTC.

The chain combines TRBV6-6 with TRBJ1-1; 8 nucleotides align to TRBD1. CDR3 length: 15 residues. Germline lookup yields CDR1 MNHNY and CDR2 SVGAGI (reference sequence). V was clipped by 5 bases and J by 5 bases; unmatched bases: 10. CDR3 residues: CASSPRTGRGTEAFF. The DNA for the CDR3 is TGTGCCAGCAGTCCCCGGACAGGGCGGGGGACTGAAGCTTTCTTT.

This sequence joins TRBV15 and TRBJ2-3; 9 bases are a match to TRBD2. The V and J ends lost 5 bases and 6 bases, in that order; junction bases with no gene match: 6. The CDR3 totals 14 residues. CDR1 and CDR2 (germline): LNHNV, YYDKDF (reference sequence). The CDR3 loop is CATSRAGGRDTQYF. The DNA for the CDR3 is TGTGCCACCAGCCGAGCGGGAGGAAGGGATACGCAGTATTTT.

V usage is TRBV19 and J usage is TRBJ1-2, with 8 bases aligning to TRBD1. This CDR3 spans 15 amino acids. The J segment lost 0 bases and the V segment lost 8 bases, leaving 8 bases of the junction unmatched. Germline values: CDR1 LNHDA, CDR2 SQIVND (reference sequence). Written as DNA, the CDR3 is TGTGCCAGTGGACAGGGTGGTTGGGCTAACTATGGCTACACCTTC. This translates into CASGQGGWANYGYTF.

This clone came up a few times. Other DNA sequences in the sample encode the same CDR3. The CDR3 protein is CAWSRGQGNSPLHF. In DNA form, the CDR3 reads TGTGCCTGGAGTCGGGGACAGGGAAATTCACCCCTCCACTTT. V gene TRBV30 combines with J gene TRBJ1-6; 9 nucleotides line up with TRBD1. In germline, CDR1 is GTSNPN, CDR2 SVGIG (reference sequence). The CDR3 spans 14 residues. V lost 2 bases, J lost 7 bases, and 3 bases stayed unmatched.

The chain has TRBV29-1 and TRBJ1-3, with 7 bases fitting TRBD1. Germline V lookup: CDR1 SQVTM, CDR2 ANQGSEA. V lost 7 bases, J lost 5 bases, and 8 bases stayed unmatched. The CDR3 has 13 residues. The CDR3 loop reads CSGTLQGRNTIYF. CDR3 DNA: TGCAGCGGGACCCTACAGGGGAGAAACACCATATATTTT.

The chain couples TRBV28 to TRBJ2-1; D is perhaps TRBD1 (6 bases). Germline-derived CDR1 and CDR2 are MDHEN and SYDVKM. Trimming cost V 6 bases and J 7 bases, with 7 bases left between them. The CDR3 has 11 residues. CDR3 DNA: TGTGCCAGCAGAGGGGGAAATGAGCAGTTCTTC. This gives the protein CASRGGNEQFF.

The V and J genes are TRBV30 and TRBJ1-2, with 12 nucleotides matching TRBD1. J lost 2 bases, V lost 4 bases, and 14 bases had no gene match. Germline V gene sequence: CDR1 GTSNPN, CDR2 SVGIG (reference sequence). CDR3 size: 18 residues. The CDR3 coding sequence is TGTGCCTGGATAGGGGGACAGGGGGCCTCATTCGAAAACTATGGCTACACCTTC. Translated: CAWIGGQGASFENYGYTF.

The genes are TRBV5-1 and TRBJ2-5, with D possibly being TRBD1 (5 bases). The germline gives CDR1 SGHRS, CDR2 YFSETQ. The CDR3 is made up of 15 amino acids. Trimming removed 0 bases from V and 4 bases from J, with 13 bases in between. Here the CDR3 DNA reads TGCGCCAGCAGCTTGGAACCAGGGAAGTTAGAGACCCAGTACTTC. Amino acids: CASSLEPGKLETQYF.

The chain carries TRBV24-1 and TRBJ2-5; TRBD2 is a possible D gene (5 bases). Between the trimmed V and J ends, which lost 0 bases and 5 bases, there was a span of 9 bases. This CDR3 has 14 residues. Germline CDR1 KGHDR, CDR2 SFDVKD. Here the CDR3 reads CATSDLHRGETQYF. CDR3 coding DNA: TGTGCCACCAGTGATTTGCATAGAGGGGAGACCCAGTACTTC.

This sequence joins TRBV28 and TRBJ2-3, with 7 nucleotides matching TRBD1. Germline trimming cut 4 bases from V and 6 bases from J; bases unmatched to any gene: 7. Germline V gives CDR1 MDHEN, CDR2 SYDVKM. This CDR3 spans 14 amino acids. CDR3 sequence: CASSSYDRDDTQYF. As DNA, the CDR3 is TGTGCCAGCAGTTCCTACGACAGGGATGATACGCAGTATTTT.

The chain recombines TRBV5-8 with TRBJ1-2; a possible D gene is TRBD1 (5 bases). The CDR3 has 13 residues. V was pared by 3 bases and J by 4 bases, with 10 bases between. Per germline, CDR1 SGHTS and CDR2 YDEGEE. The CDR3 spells CASSSHGGYGYTF. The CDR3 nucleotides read TGTGCCAGCAGCTCCCACGGGGGCTATGGCTACACCTTC.

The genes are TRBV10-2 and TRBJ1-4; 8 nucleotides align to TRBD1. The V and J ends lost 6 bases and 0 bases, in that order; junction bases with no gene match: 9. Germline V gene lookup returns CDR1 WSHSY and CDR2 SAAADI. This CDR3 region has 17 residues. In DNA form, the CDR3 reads TGCGCCAGCAGACCCGACAGGGGCCTTACAACTAATGAAAAACTGTTTTTT. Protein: CASRPDRGLTTNEKLFF.

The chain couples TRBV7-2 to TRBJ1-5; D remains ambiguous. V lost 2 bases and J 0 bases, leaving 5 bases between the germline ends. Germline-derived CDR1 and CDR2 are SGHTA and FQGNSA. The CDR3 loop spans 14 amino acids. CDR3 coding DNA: TGTGCCAGCAGCTTACACAATAGCAATCAGCCCCAGCATTTT. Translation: CASSLHNSNQPQHF. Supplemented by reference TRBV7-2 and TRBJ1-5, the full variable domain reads GAGVSQSPSNKVTEKGKDVELRCDPISGHTALYWYRQSLGQGLEFLIYFQGNSAPDKSGLPSDRFSAERTGGSVSTLTIQRTQQEDSAVYLCASSLHNSNQPQHFGDGTRLSIL.

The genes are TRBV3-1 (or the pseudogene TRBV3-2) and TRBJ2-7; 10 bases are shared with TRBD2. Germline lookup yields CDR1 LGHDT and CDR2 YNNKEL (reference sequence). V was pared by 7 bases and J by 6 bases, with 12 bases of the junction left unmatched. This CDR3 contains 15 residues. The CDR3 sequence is CASTAGGTSVSEQYF. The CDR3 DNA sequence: TGTGCCAGCACCGCAGGGGGGACTAGCGTTAGCGAGCAGTACTTC.

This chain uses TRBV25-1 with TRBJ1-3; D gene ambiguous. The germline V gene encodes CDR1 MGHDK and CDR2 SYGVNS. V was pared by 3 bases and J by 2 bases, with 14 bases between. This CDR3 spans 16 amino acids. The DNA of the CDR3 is TGTGCCAGCAGTGATGGATTCGGGAGCGCTGGAAACACCATATATTTT. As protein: CASSDGFGSAGNTIYF.

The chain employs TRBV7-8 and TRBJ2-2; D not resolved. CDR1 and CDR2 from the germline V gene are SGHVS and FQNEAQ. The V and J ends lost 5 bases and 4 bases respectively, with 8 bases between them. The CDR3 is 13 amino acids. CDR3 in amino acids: CASSPGGTGELFF. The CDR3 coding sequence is TGTGCCAGCAGCCCCGGTGGCACCGGGGAGCTGTTTTTT.

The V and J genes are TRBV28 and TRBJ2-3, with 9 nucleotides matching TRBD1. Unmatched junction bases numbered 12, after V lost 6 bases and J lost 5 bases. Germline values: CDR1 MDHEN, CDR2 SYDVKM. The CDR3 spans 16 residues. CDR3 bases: TGTGCCAGCAGCCGCCGGGACAGGGCTCCACTAGATACGCAGTATTTT. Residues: CASSRRDRAPLDTQYF. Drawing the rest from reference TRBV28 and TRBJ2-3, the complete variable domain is DVKVTQSSRYLVKRTGEKVFLECVQDMDHENMFWYRQDPGLGLRLIYFSYDVKMKEKGDIPEGYSVSREKKERFSLILESASTNQTSMYLCASSRRDRAPLDTQYFGPGTRLTVL.

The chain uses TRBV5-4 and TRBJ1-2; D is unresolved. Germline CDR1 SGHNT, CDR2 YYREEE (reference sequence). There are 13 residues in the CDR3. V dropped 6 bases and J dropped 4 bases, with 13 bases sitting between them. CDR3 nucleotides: TGTGCCAGCACCCCTGAGGGCGGCTATGGCTACACCTTC. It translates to CASTPEGGYGYTF.

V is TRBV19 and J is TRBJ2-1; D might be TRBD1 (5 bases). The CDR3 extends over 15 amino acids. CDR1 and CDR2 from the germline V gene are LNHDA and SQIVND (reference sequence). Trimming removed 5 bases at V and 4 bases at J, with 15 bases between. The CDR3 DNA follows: TGTGCCAGTAGTGAGCCAGGGTTGGGGTACAATGAGCAGTTCTTC. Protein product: CASSEPGLGYNEQFF.

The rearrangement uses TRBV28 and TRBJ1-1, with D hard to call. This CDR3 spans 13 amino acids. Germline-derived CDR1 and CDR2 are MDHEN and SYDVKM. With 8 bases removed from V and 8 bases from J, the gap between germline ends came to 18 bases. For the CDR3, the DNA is TGTGCCAGCCTAGGTGGTCAGTCGGTGGAAGCTTTCTTT. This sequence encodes CASLGGQSVEAFF.

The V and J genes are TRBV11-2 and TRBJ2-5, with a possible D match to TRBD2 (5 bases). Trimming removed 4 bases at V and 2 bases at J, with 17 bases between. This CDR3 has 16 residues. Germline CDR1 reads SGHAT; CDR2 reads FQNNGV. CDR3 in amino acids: CASSSRTRPSQETQYF. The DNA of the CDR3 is TGTGCCAGCAGCTCCCGGACTCGGCCGTCACAAGAGACCCAGTACTTC.

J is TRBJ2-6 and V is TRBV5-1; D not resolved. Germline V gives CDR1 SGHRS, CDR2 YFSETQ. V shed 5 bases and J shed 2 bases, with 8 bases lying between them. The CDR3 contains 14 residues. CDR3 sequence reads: CASSLAAGANVLTF. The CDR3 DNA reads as TGCGCCAGCAGTCTCGCAGCTGGGGCCAACGTCCTGACTTTC.

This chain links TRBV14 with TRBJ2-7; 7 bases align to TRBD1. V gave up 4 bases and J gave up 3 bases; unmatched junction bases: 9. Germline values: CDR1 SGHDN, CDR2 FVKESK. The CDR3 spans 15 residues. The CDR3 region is CASSPLGTDHYEQYF. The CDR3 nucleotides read TGTGCCAGCAGCCCCCTCGGGACAGACCACTACGAGCAGTACTTC. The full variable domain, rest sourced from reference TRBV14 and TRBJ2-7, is EAGVTQFPSHSVIEKGQTVTLRCDPISGHDNLYWYRRVMGKEIKFLLHFVKESKQDESGMPNNRFLAERTGGTYSTLKVQPAELEDSGVYFCASSPLGTDHYEQYFGPGTRLTVT.